A single sample is the source of the 29 T cell receptor beta chains below, sequenced in a study of cytomegalovirus exposure and HLA in healthy donors. Vbeta (60) and Jbeta (13) primers were used in the PCR. The protocol was immunoSEQ multiplex PCR, while the TCRdb copy is restricted to in-frame clones and leaves out a portion. The sample lists about 170,000 clones; roughly 80% were seen once. What was sequenced was PBMCs. All receptors derive from a woman aged 18-30 years in good health and CMV-seropositive.

The J gene is TRBJ2-7, the V gene TRBV27; the D gene is possibly TRBD2 (5 bases). Looked up from germline, CDR1 is MNHEY and CDR2 is SMNVEV (reference sequence). Trimming removed 5 bases at V and 2 bases at J, with 19 bases between. This CDR3 is 16 amino acids long. This chain's CDR3 is CASSPAAAQGPYEQYF. Here the CDR3 DNA reads TGTGCCAGCAGTCCAGCGGCAGCTCAAGGCCCCTACGAGCAGTACTTC.

The chain carries TRBV5-4 and TRBJ2-2, with D maybe TRBD2 (6 bases). There are 16 residues in the CDR3. Germline V lookup: CDR1 SGHNT, CDR2 YYREEE (reference sequence). V was cut by 0 bases and J by 6 bases, with 15 bases left in between. CDR3 region: CASSLVGLAFSGELFF. CDR3 in DNA: TGTGCCAGCAGCTTGGTCGGCCTAGCGTTCTCCGGGGAGCTGTTTTTT.

The V and J genes are TRBV2 and TRBJ1-2; maybe TRBD1 (6 bases). The CDR3 spans 15 residues. V lost 8 bases, J lost 2 bases, and 18 bases lay in between. Germline assignment: CDR1 SNHLY and CDR2 FYNNEI. This chain's CDR3 is CASVSEAGDNYGYTF. CDR3 sequence (DNA): TGTGCCAGCGTGTCTGAGGCAGGGGACAACTATGGCTACACCTTC.

A remark on this clone: Different DNA sequences within this sample yield the same CDR3. This chain links TRBV19 with TRBJ2-1; D is unresolved. Germline V gene data show CDR1 as LNHDA and CDR2 as SQIVND (reference sequence). V lost 7 bases, J lost 0 bases, and 10 bases lay in between. The CDR3 consists of 14 residues. The CDR3 sequence is CASTRRSSYNEQFF. The CDR3 bases are TGTGCCAGTACCCGGCGGAGCTCCTACAATGAGCAGTTCTTC.

The chain employs TRBV11-2 and TRBJ2-1, with TRBD1 matching over 7 bases. This CDR3 comprises 15 residues. CDR1 is SGHAT and CDR2 is FQNNGV in the germline V gene. Germline trimming cut 2 bases from V and 6 bases from J; bases unmatched to any gene: 7. Written as DNA, the CDR3 is TGTGCCAGCAGCTTATCGGGGACAGCTACCAATGAGCAGTTCTTC. This codes for CASSLSGTATNEQFF.

The chain combines TRBV29-1 with TRBJ1-1; possible D gene TRBD1, 6 bases. V lost 6 bases, J lost 2 bases, and 13 bases lay in between. Germline values: CDR1 SQVTM, CDR2 ANQGSEA. CDR3 length: 13 residues. The CDR3 DNA is TGCAGCGTGGGGACATTAGCCAACACTGAAGCTTTCTTT. It yields the protein CSVGTLANTEAFF.

V and J are TRBV4-2 and TRBJ1-1, with D tentatively TRBD1 (5 bases). This CDR3 region has 14 residues. V shed 4 bases and J shed 3 bases, with 12 bases lying between them. Germline V gene sequence: CDR1 LGHNA, CDR2 YNFKEQ. This chain's CDR3 is CASSPPLGDTEAFF. CDR3 in DNA: TGTGCCAGCAGCCCACCTCTAGGGGACACTGAAGCTTTCTTT.

The rearrangement joins TRBV9 to TRBJ2-2; D unclear. Deletions cut 0 bases from V and 5 bases from J, with 8 bases between. The CDR3 is 14 amino acids. Per germline, CDR1 SGDLS and CDR2 YYNGEE. DNA for the CDR3: TGTGCCAGCAGCGTAGATGGGCGTACCGGGGAGCTGTTTTTT. Translated: CASSVDGRTGELFF.

The genes are TRBV4-2 and TRBJ2-3, with 10 bases that match TRBD2. The CDR3 totals 17 residues. Trimming took 2 bases from V and 6 from J; bases not matched to a gene: 11. The germline gives CDR1 LGHNA, CDR2 YNFKEQ. The CDR3, as DNA: TGTGCCAGCAGCCAATATAGCGGGGGGATAGATTCGGATACGCAGTATTTT. This sequence encodes CASSQYSGGIDSDTQYF.

The V and J genes are TRBV11-3 and TRBJ2-7, with D perhaps TRBD1 (6 bases). Per germline, CDR1 SGHNT and CDR2 YENEEA. Trimming cost V 5 bases and J 6 bases, with 14 bases left between them. The CDR3 runs 13 residues. Written as DNA, the CDR3 is TGTGCCAGCAGCCTAAAACACAGGGCCGAGCAGTACTTC. Translating gives CASSLKHRAEQYF.

V is TRBV15 and J is TRBJ2-3; D gene uncertain. The CDR3 consists of 16 residues. Germline assignment: CDR1 LNHNV and CDR2 YYDKDF (reference sequence). V dropped 1 base and J dropped 6 bases, with 17 bases sitting between them. The CDR3 loop reads CATSRVGWRLPDTQYF. CDR3 sequence (DNA): TGTGCCACCAGCAGAGTTGGTTGGAGACTTCCGGATACGCAGTATTTT. Supplemented by reference TRBV15 and TRBJ2-3, the full variable domain reads DAMVIQNPRYQVTQFGKPVTLSCSQTLNHNVMYWYQQKSSQAPKLLFHYYDKDFNNEADTPDNFQSRRPNTSFCFLDIRSPGLGDTAMYLCATSRVGWRLPDTQYFGPGTRLTVL.

The chain couples TRBV4-1 to TRBJ1-3, with no clear D. The V gene lost 3 bases and the J gene lost 2 bases, with 11 bases spanning the gap. Germline CDR1 reads MGHRA; CDR2 reads YSYEKL. This CDR3 comprises 15 residues. The CDR3 DNA is TGCGCCAGCAGCCATACGAACGGAGCTGGAAACACCATATATTTT. This encodes CASSHTNGAGNTIYF.

This chain connects TRBV30 to TRBJ2-5, with 7 bases that match TRBD2. V was clipped by 5 bases and J by 2 bases; unmatched bases: 5. The CDR3 is 13 residues long. The germline V gene has CDR1 GTSNPN and CDR2 SVGIG (reference sequence). CDR3 bases: TGTGCCTGGGAACCGGGACTACAAGAGACCCAGTACTTC. It specifies CAWEPGLQETQYF.

This chain joins TRBV7-9 and TRBJ1-4; 7 bases fit TRBD1. This CDR3 contains 15 residues. From germline, CDR1 is SEHNR and CDR2 FQNEAQ (reference sequence). V lost 3 bases and J lost 1; bases outside the gene matches: 2. CDR3 sequence reads: CASSLTGRTNEKLFF. As DNA, the CDR3 is TGTGCCAGCAGCTTGACAGGGCGAACTAATGAAAAACTGTTTTTT.

V usage is TRBV11-2 and J usage is TRBJ2-7, with TRBD2 identical over 8 bases. With V trimmed by 0 bases and J by 0 bases, 7 bases remained unmatched. Looked up from germline, CDR1 is SGHAT and CDR2 is FQNNGV. The CDR3 is 17 residues long. This chain's CDR3 is CASSLDSGAGGSYEQYF. CDR3 bases: TGTGCCAGCAGCTTAGATTCTGGTGCGGGGGGCTCCTACGAGCAGTACTTC.

The rearrangement uses TRBV7-9 and TRBJ1-1; no clear D. V was cut by 5 bases and J by 1 base, with 17 bases left in between. There are 16 residues in the CDR3. Germline assignment: CDR1 SEHNR and CDR2 FQNEAQ (reference sequence). The CDR3, as DNA: TGTGCCAGCAGCCACGGACCGGGTCGGGGGAACACTGAAGCTTTCTTT. Its translation: CASSHGPGRGNTEAFF. Full variable domain (rest looked up from reference TRBV7-9 and TRBJ1-1): DTGVSQNPRHKITKRGQNVTFRCDPISEHNRLYWYRQTLGQGPEFLTYFQNEAQLEKSRLLSDRFSAERPKGSFSTLEIQRTEQGDSAMYLCASSHGPGRGNTEAFFGQGTRLTVV.

This rearrangement joins TRBV28 to TRBJ1-5, with 7 nucleotides matching TRBD1. The trim removed 6 bases at V and 3 bases at J, leaving 5 bases unmatched. Germline assignment: CDR1 MDHEN and CDR2 SYDVKM. This CDR3 has 14 amino acids. The CDR3 here is CASRQGQTNQPQHF. The CDR3 nucleotides are TGTGCCAGCAGGCAGGGACAGACCAATCAGCCCCAGCATTTT.

The V gene is TRBV19, the J gene TRBJ1-5, with 8 bases that match TRBD1. Germline loops: CDR1 LNHDA, CDR2 SQIVND (reference sequence). V trimming: 3 bases; J trimming: 10 bases; junction bases outside the gene matches: 11. The CDR3 contains 15 residues. The CDR3 sequence is CASSIGQGAFSPQHF. The DNA for the CDR3 is TGTGCCAGTAGTATCGGGCAGGGGGCATTTAGTCCCCAGCATTTT.

The J gene is TRBJ2-1, the V gene TRBV7-9; D is uncertain. The CDR3 length is 12 residues. CDR1 and CDR2 (germline): SEHNR, FQNEAQ (reference sequence). V was cut by 1 base and J by 9 bases, with 7 bases left in between. The CDR3 spells CASSLVVGEQFF. The CDR3, as DNA: TGTGCCAGCAGCTTAGTGGTCGGTGAGCAGTTCTTC.

A single count supports this clone. The chain has TRBV7-8 and TRBJ1-6; tentatively, D is TRBD1 (6 bases). The V end was cut by 3 bases, the J end by 10 bases, with 22 bases between. The CDR3 length is 17 residues. Germline-derived CDR1 and CDR2 are SGHVS and FQNEAQ. Here the CDR3 reads CASSFLRGGTLSSPLHF. The CDR3 bases are TGTGCCAGCAGCTTCTTAAGGGGTGGGACATTAAGCTCACCCCTCCACTTT.

The CDR3 DNA is TGTGCCAGCAGCTTAGCGGGGGGGGCCAAAAACATTCAGTACTTC. Its protein is CASSLAGGAKNIQYF. V gene TRBV5-4 combines with J gene TRBJ2-4, with 10 nucleotides matching TRBD2. This CDR3 spans 15 amino acids. V lost 2 bases, J lost 1 base, and 0 bases stayed unmatched. Per the germline V gene, CDR1 is SGHNT and CDR2 is YYREEE (reference sequence).

This clone was counted a single time. V gene TRBV5-1 combines with J gene TRBJ2-5; 11 nucleotides agree with TRBD2. CDR3 size: 15 residues. Trimming removed 9 bases from V and 2 bases from J; junction bases left unmatched: 9. Germline V lookup: CDR1 SGHRS, CDR2 YFSETQ. CDR3 protein: CATTTGTSGQETQYF. Here the CDR3 DNA reads TGCGCCACCACGACTGGGACTAGCGGACAAGAGACCCAGTACTTC.

As concerns this clone: Other DNA sequences in the sample encode the same CDR3. The V gene is TRBV7-9, the J gene TRBJ1-1; perhaps TRBD1 as D (5 bases). Germline values: CDR1 SEHNR, CDR2 FQNEAQ (reference sequence). V lost 5 bases and J lost 4, with 8 bases in between. This CDR3 has 12 amino acids. The CDR3 reads CASSPGGTEAFF. The CDR3 DNA follows: TGTGCCAGCAGCCCGGGGGGCACTGAAGCTTTCTTT.

V is TRBV7-6 and J is TRBJ1-2, with unresolved D. Germline V gene lookup returns CDR1 SGHVS and CDR2 FNYEAQ. The CDR3 contains 13 residues. V was pared by 3 bases and J by 8 bases, with 13 bases between. DNA of the CDR3: TGTGCCAGCAGCTTGTCGAGGGCGCGGGGCTACACCTTC. Translation gives CASSLSRARGYTF.

The J gene is TRBJ1-3, the V gene TRBV7-9, with D possibly TRBD1 on 6 matching bases. This CDR3 comprises 14 residues. Germline CDR1 SEHNR, CDR2 FQNEAQ (reference sequence). CDR3 sequence reads: CSGGAGDSGNTIYF. The CDR3 nucleotides read TGTTCCGGGGGGGCAGGCGACTCTGGAAACACCATATATTTT.

The chain is built from TRBV30 and TRBJ2-5, with D perhaps matching TRBD1 (5 bases). The V end was cut by 1 base, the J end by 5 bases, with 8 bases between. Germline CDR1 reads GTSNPN; CDR2 reads SVGIG (reference sequence). The length of the CDR3 is 12 residues. CDR3 residues: CAWSGGWETQYF. CDR3 bases: TGTGCCTGGAGTGGGGGCTGGGAGACCCAGTACTTC.

Here the CDR3 reads CASSSGHSYEQYF. In DNA, the CDR3 is TGTGCCAGCAGCTCGGGACACAGCTACGAGCAGTACTTC. V is TRBV5-6 and J is TRBJ2-5, with D tentatively TRBD1 (6 bases). The closer fit of TRBJ2-7 to the DNA end suggests the J call may be wrong. This CDR3 region has 13 residues. Per the germline V gene, CDR1 is SGHDT and CDR2 is YYEEEE.

This clone has just a few counts. The chain combines TRBV2 with TRBJ2-2, with 7 bases fitting TRBD2. Germline CDR1 SNHLY, CDR2 FYNNEI. The CDR3 has 15 amino acids. The ends lost 6 bases at V and 5 bases at J; junction bases unmatched: 9. The CDR3 is CASSADLAETGELFF. DNA for the CDR3: TGTGCCAGCAGCGCCGACCTAGCGGAAACCGGGGAGCTGTTTTTT. Using reference TRBV2 and TRBJ2-2 for the parts outside the CDR3, the full variable domain is EPEVTQTPSHQVTQMGQEVILRCVPISNHLYFYWYRQILGQKVEFLVSFYNNEISEKSEIFDDQFSVERPDGSNFTLKIRSTKLEDSAMYFCASSADLAETGELFFGEGSRLTVL.

V usage is TRBV30 and J usage is TRBJ1-6; possibly TRBD1 for D (5 bases). V was trimmed by 8 bases and J by 6 bases, leaving 14 bases between them. The CDR3 runs 13 residues. Germline loops: CDR1 GTSNPN, CDR2 SVGIG (reference sequence). The CDR3 DNA follows: TGTGCCAGTCGCCCAGGGTTTAATTCACCCCTCCACTTT. This encodes CASRPGFNSPLHF.